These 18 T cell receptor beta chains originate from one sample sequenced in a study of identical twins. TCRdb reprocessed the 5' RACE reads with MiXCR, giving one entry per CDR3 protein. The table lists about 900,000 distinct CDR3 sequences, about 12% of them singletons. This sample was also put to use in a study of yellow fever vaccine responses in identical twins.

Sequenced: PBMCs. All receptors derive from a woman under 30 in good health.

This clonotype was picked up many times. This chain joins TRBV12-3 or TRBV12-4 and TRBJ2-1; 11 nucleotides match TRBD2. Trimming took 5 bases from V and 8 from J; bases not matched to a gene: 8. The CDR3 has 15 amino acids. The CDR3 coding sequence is TGTGCCAGCAGTAAACTAGCGGGGGTTTCCGATGAGCAGTTCTTC. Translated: CASSKLAGVSDEQFF.

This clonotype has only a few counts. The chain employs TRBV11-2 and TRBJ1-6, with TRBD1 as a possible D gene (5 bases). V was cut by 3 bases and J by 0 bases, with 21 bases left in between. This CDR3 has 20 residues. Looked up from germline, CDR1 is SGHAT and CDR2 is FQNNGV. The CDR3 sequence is CASSFSPMRAGSSYNSPLHF. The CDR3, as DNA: TGTGCCAGCAGCTTTTCTCCGATGAGGGCAGGGAGCTCCTATAATTCACCCCTCCACTTT.

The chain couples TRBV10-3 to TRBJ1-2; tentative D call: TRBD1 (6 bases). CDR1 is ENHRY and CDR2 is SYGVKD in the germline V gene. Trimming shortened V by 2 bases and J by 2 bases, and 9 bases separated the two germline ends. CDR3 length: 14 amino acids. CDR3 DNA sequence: TGTGCCATCAGTGAGGGAACAGGGAACTATGGCTACACCTTC. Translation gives CAISEGTGNYGYTF.

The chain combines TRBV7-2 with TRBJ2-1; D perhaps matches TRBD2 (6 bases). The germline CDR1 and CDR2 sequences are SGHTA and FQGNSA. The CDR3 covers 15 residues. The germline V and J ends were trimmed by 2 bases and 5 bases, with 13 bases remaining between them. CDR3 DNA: TGTGCCAGCAGCTTAATCCGGACTACCAACAATGAGCAGTTCTTC. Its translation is CASSLIRTTNNEQFF. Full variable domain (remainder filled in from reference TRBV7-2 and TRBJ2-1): GAGVSQSPSNKVTEKGKDVELRCDPISGHTALYWYRQSLGQGLEFLIYFQGNSAPDKSGLPSDRFSAERTGGSVSTLTIQRTQQEDSAVYLCASSLIRTTNNEQFFGPGTRLTVL.

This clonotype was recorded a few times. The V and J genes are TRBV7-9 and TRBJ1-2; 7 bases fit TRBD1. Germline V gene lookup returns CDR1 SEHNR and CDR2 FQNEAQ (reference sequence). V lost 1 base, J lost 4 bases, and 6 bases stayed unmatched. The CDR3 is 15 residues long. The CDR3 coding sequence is TGTGCCAGCAGCTTAGATGACCGGGACAGCTATGGCTACACCTTC. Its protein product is CASSLDDRDSYGYTF.

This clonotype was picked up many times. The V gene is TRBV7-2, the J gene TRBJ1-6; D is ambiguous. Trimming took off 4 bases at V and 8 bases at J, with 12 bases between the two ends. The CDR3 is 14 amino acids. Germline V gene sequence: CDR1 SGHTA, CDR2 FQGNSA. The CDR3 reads CASSWLGIDSPLHF. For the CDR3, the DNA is TGTGCCAGCAGCTGGCTGGGGATTGATTCACCCCTCCACTTT.

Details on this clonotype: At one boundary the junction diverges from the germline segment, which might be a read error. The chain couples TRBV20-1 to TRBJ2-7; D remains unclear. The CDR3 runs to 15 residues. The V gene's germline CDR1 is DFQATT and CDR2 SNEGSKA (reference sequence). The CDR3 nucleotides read TGCAGCGCTAATCTTCCGGGCTATTGGGGTGGGGAGCAGTACTTC. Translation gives CSANLPGYWGGEQYF.

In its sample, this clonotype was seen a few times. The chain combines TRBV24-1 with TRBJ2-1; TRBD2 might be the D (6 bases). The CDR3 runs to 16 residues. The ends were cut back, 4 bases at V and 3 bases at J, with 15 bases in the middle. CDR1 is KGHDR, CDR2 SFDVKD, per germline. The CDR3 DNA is TGTGCCACCAGTGACCCAAGCGGGTCCTTCTACAATGAGCAGTTCTTC. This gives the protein CATSDPSGSFYNEQFF.

The CDR3 region is CSATAGFTYGYTF. CDR3 bases: TGCAGTGCTACCGCAGGGTTTACCTATGGCTACACCTTC. The chain has TRBV20-1 and TRBJ1-2, with TRBD1 as a possible D gene (5 bases). The CDR3 is 13 amino acids. The germline V gene has CDR1 DFQATT and CDR2 SNEGSKA (reference sequence). Trimming left V 4 bases short and J 4 bases short, with 13 bases between.

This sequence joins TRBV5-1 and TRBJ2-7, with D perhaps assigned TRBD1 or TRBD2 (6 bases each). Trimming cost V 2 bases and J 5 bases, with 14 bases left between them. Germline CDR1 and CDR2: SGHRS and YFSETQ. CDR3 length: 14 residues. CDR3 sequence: CASSLYPGADEQYF. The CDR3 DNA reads TGCGCCAGCAGCTTATACCCGGGGGCCGACGAGCAGTACTTC.

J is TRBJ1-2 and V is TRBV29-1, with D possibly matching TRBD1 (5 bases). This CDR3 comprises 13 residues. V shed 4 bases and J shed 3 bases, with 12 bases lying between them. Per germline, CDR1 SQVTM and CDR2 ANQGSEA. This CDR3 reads CSVVGAVHYGYTF. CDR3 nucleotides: TGCAGCGTTGTCGGGGCGGTTCACTATGGCTACACCTTC.

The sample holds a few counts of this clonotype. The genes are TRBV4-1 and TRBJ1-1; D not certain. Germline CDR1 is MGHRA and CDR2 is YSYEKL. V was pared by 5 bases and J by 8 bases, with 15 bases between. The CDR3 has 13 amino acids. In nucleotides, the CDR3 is TGCGCCAGCAGCTCAAGGTTGGACGTAGAAGCTTTCTTT. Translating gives CASSSRLDVEAFF.

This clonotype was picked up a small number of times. The CDR3 nucleotides are TGCAGTGTCATCCAGACTAGCGGGTACCGCAATGAGCAGTTCTTC. Its translation: CSVIQTSGYRNEQFF. This chain uses TRBV20-1 with TRBJ2-1; the match to TRBD2 covers 10 bases. The trim removed 7 bases at V and 6 bases at J, leaving 12 bases unmatched. The germline V gene encodes CDR1 DFQATT and CDR2 SNEGSKA (reference sequence). This CDR3 has 15 amino acids.

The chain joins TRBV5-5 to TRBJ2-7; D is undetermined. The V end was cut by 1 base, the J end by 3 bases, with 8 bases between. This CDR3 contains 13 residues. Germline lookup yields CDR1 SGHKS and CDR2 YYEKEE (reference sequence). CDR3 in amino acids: CASSLFLYYEQYF. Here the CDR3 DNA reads TGTGCCAGCAGCTTGTTCCTTTACTACGAGCAGTACTTC.

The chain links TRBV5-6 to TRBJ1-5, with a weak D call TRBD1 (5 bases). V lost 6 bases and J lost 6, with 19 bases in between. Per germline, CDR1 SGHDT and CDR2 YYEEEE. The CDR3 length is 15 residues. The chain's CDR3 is CASKRKGAPGQPQHF. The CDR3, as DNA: TGTGCCAGCAAAAGGAAAGGGGCGCCGGGTCAGCCCCAGCATTTT.

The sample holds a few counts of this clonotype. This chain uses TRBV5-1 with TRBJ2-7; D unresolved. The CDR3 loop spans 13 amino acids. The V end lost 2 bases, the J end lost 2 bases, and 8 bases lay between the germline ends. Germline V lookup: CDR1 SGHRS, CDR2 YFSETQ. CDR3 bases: TGCGCCAGCAGCTTCGAGGCCCCCTACGAGCAGTACTTC. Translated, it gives CASSFEAPYEQYF.

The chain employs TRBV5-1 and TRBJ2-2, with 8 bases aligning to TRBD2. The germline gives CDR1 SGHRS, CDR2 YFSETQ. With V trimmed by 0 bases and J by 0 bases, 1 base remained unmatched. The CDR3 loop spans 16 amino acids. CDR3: CASSLDSGANTGELFF. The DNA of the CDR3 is TGCGCCAGCAGCTTGGATAGCGGGGCGAACACCGGGGAGCTGTTTTTT.

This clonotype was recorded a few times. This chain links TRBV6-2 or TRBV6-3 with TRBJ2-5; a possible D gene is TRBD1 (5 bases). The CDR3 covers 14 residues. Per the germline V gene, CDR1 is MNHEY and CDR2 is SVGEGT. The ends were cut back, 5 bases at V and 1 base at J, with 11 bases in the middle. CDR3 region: CASSRQPIQETQYF. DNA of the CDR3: TGTGCCAGCAGTCGACAGCCGATCCAAGAGACCCAGTACTTC.